A selection of T cell receptor beta chains follows, all from one sample in a study of Graves' ophthalmopathy and Graves' hyperthyroidism. Via MiXCR, TCRdb re-called the multiplex PCR reads, giving one row per CDR3 protein. Counted here are roughly 1.1 million distinct CDR3 sequences, about 40% occurring once; the ten biggest clones make up 11%. Sequences were obtained from peripheral blood or thyroid tissue (not recorded which). These receptors were obtained from an adult man with Graves' hyperthyroidism. Both conserved end residues are trimmed from each CDR3. The order of the fields is V gene, J gene, clone size, D gene, CDR3 protein. A D gene is named only where the DNA matches it firmly. Clone size appears in some rows only: once, few, many, or a class for an expanded clone.

v_call: TRBV5-1; j_call: TRBJ1-1; clone_size: .; d_call: TRBD1; cdr3_aa: ASSIGQVTEAF
v_call: TRBV15; j_call: TRBJ2-3; clone_size: .; d_call: .; cdr3_aa: ATSRDPGDTQY
v_call: TRBV29-1; j_call: TRBJ2-7; clone_size: .; d_call: TRBD1; cdr3_aa: SVETGIGEQY
v_call: TRBV6-5; j_call: TRBJ1-1; clone_size: .; d_call: .; cdr3_aa: ASSYGGVNTEAF
v_call: TRBV5-8; j_call: TRBJ1-5; clone_size: few; d_call: .; cdr3_aa: ASSLDPAGPQH
v_call: TRBV20-1; j_call: TRBJ1-2; clone_size: many; d_call: .; cdr3_aa: SARAYGQISYGYT
v_call: TRBV5-1; j_call: TRBJ2-7; clone_size: many; d_call: TRBD2; cdr3_aa: ASRRTSSGRPPPEQY
v_call: TRBV6-5; j_call: TRBJ2-2; clone_size: .; d_call: TRBD1; cdr3_aa: ASSRRTGATGELF
v_call: TRBV20-1; j_call: TRBJ1-1; clone_size: .; d_call: TRBD1; cdr3_aa: SPGGELYTEAF
v_call: TRBV29-1; j_call: TRBJ2-7; clone_size: few; d_call: TRBD2; cdr3_aa: SVPKRGGLASYEQY
v_call: TRBV19; j_call: TRBJ2-7; clone_size: few; d_call: .; cdr3_aa: ASSILKRLSSYEQY
v_call: TRBV9; j_call: TRBJ2-7; clone_size: .; d_call: TRBD1; cdr3_aa: ASSLVGDRGTYEQY
v_call: TRBV6-5; j_call: TRBJ1-6; clone_size: many; d_call: .; cdr3_aa: ASSYQGNNSPLH
v_call: TRBV7-2; j_call: TRBJ1-1; clone_size: once; d_call: .; cdr3_aa: ASSLALSGNTEAF
v_call: TRBV7-2; j_call: TRBJ2-5; clone_size: few; d_call: TRBD2; cdr3_aa: ASSPPSGGAGEAQY
v_call: TRBV7-9; j_call: TRBJ2-3; clone_size: many; d_call: .; cdr3_aa: ASSLGGTDTQY
v_call: TRBV7-8; j_call: TRBJ1-6; clone_size: .; d_call: .; cdr3_aa: ASSLVTVTVGSPLH
v_call: TRBV7-6; j_call: TRBJ2-5; clone_size: many; d_call: .; cdr3_aa: ASSPSWDTQETQY
v_call: TRBV12-3/TRBV12-4; j_call: TRBJ1-5; clone_size: many; d_call: .; cdr3_aa: ASSPIEENQPQH
v_call: TRBV7-2; j_call: TRBJ2-5; clone_size: few; d_call: .; cdr3_aa: ASSSDGTPYETQY
v_call: TRBV7-8; j_call: TRBJ1-1; clone_size: many; d_call: TRBD1; cdr3_aa: ASSPDRGRAEAF
v_call: TRBV6-5; j_call: TRBJ1-5; clone_size: few; d_call: .; cdr3_aa: ASKQGGQPQH
v_call: TRBV12-3/TRBV12-4; j_call: TRBJ1-2; clone_size: .; d_call: TRBD1; cdr3_aa: ASSPWPGTGIYGYT
v_call: TRBV2; j_call: TRBJ2-1; clone_size: .; d_call: .; cdr3_aa: ASSTDRYNEQF
v_call: TRBV5-1; j_call: TRBJ2-2; clone_size: few; d_call: TRBD2; cdr3_aa: ASRRSSGGTAGELF
v_call: TRBV7-9; j_call: TRBJ2-2; clone_size: many; d_call: .; cdr3_aa: ASSLVGAGELF
v_call: TRBV18; j_call: TRBJ2-5; clone_size: .; d_call: TRBD1; cdr3_aa: ASSNETGSGETQY
v_call: TRBV29-1; j_call: TRBJ1-3; clone_size: .; d_call: .; cdr3_aa: SVGLGGRAIY
v_call: TRBV5-1; j_call: TRBJ1-2; clone_size: .; d_call: .; cdr3_aa: ASSSSSGARGYT
v_call: TRBV29-1; j_call: TRBJ1-2; clone_size: many; d_call: .; cdr3_aa: SVERGVGHHNYGYT
v_call: TRBV2; j_call: TRBJ2-6; clone_size: many; d_call: .; cdr3_aa: ASSDGTSGANVLT
v_call: TRBV6-2/TRBV6-3; j_call: TRBJ1-6; clone_size: many; d_call: .; cdr3_aa: ASRIEGSPLH